This T cell receptor (beta chain) originates from a study of T cell changes during pregnancy in multiple sclerosis. Generated by immunoSEQ multiplex PCR, the TCRdb table keeps only in-frame clones and is missing some. The sample holds 65,000 or so clones; about 92% are singletons and the top ten take approximately 2%. Germline trimming cut 0 bases from V and 6 bases from J; bases unmatched to any gene: 8. The CDR3 is 15 amino acids. Germline CDR1 and CDR2: SNHLY and FYNNEI. This sample comprised peripheral blood, obtained in the second trimester of pregnancy. The TCR originated in a female donor in good health, enrolled as a control in a pregnancy study. The chain employs TRBV2 and TRBJ2-7; 7 bases fit TRBD2. The CDR3 is CASSEAWAGVAEQYF. In DNA form, the CDR3 reads TGTGCCAGCAGTGAAGCGTGGGCGGGGGTTGCCGAGCAGTACTTC.